This T cell receptor (beta chain) was retrieved from a study of blood T cell repertoires in COVID-19. Original processing methods: How many nucleated cells were present was estimated from reference gene primer amplification. Clones were read by immunoSEQ multiplex PCR, and TCRdb kept only the in-frame ones, dropping some. Clone size and the V and J calls come from that table; the DNA yielded D and trimming. The repertoire holds roughly 40,000 clones, with 70% to 90% as singletons. The CDR3 length is 15 residues. V lost 3 bases and J 2 bases, leaving 13 bases between the germline ends. V is TRBV23-1 and J is TRBJ1-2; D is possibly TRBD1 (5 bases). TRBV23-1 is an open reading frame whose function is uncertain. The TCR was taken from a human donor in a cohort sampled during active COVID-19. Sequenced sample: peripheral blood. The CDR3 region is CASSQCGAPNYGYTF. CDR3 coding DNA: TGCGCCAGCAGTCAGTGTGGGGCCCCCAACTATGGCTACACCTTC.